One and the same sample provided the 10 T cell receptor beta chains below, sequenced in a study of cytomegalovirus exposure and HLA in healthy donors. Vbeta (60) and Jbeta (13) primers were used in the PCR. TCRdb's copy holds only in-frame clones and misses some; the assay was immunoSEQ multiplex PCR. The repertoire holds some 150,000 clones, with approximately 79% as singletons. Sequencing was performed on PBMCs. These receptors all stem from a male donor in good health and CMV-seronegative.

The rearrangement links TRBV7-3 to TRBJ2-7; TRBD2 aligns across 9 bases. Germline V lookup: CDR1 SGHTA, CDR2 FQGTGA. The CDR3 is 16 amino acids. V lost 2 bases to trimming and J lost 2 bases; unmatched junction nucleotides: 7. The CDR3 nucleotides read TGTGCCAGCAGCTTATCGGGCGGGAGGGTTCCCTACGAGCAGTACTTC. Its protein product is CASSLSGGRVPYEQYF.

The CDR3: CASSVASGTNTGELFF. CDR3 sequence (DNA): TGTGCCAGCAGCGTAGCAAGCGGGACTAACACCGGGGAGCTGTTTTTT. V gene TRBV9 combines with J gene TRBJ2-2; TRBD2 agrees at 7 bases. The CDR3 extends over 16 amino acids. Germline CDR1 is SGDLS and CDR2 is YYNGEE. The V gene end was trimmed by 0 bases and the J gene end by 2 bases; junction bases not matched to a gene: 4.

In its sample, this clone was seen a few times. CDR3 nucleotide sequence: TGTGCCAGCAGCTTAGCGACATCGGGAAGCTCTGGAAACACCATATATTTT. Its translation: CASSLATSGSSGNTIYF. The chain has TRBV7-9 and TRBJ1-3; no definite D call. Trimming cost V 0 bases and J 0 bases, with 12 bases left between them. Per germline, CDR1 SEHNR and CDR2 FQNEAQ (reference sequence). The CDR3 consists of 17 residues.

Regarding this clone: Distinct nucleotide sequences in the sample also encode this CDR3. This sequence joins TRBV5-1 and TRBJ1-5, with 7 bases that match TRBD1. V lost 4 bases to trimming and J lost 7 bases; unmatched junction nucleotides: 8. The CDR3 runs to 14 residues. The germline gives CDR1 SGHRS, CDR2 YFSETQ. Here the CDR3 reads CASSPGDSSQPQHF. In DNA form, the CDR3 reads TGCGCCAGCAGCCCAGGGGACAGCAGCCAGCCCCAGCATTTT.

This rearrangement joins TRBV27 to TRBJ2-1; no clear D gene. The V gene's germline CDR1 is MNHEY and CDR2 SMNVEV (reference sequence). The CDR3 spans 15 residues. V shed 3 bases and J shed 0 bases, with 9 bases lying between them. CDR3 nucleotides: TGTGCCAGCAGTTTCCAACCGAGCTCCTACAATGAGCAGTTCTTC. It specifies CASSFQPSSYNEQFF.

J is TRBJ2-1 and V is TRBV7-8; D not resolved. Trimming stripped 4 bases from V and 2 bases from J, with 9 bases between. Germline CDR1 reads SGHVS; CDR2 reads FQNEAQ. The CDR3 spans 14 residues. CDR3 DNA sequence: TGTGCCAGCAGCTACGAACAGACCTACAATGAGCAGTTCTTC. The encoded protein is CASSYEQTYNEQFF.

This chain connects TRBV6-6 to TRBJ2-1; 9 bases are a match to TRBD1. The V gene's germline CDR1 is MNHNY and CDR2 SVGAGI (reference sequence). The junction had 3 bases not matched to a gene; V was cut back by 4 bases and J by 11 bases. This CDR3 region has 12 residues. In DNA, the CDR3 is TGTGCCAGCAGTTTCGGACAGGGGAAGCAGTTCTTC. Its translation: CASSFGQGKQFF.

The rearrangement links TRBV5-1 to TRBJ2-5, with D uncertain. V was cut by 0 bases and J by 5 bases, with 5 bases left in between. Germline loops: CDR1 SGHRS, CDR2 YFSETQ. This CDR3 is built from 12 residues. The CDR3 reads CASSLALETQYF. As DNA, the CDR3 is TGCGCCAGCAGCTTGGCTCTGGAGACCCAGTACTTC.

The gene calls are TRBV6-5 and TRBJ1-1; the match to TRBD1 covers 9 bases. CDR3 size: 16 residues. Trimming cost V 0 bases and J 5 bases; bases outside gene matches: 7. Germline CDR1 and CDR2: MNHEY and SVGAGI. DNA of the CDR3: TGTGCCAGCAGTTACTCCTGGGGGGGGACAGGGACTGAAGCTTTCTTT. Amino acid sequence: CASSYSWGGTGTEAFF.

The chain couples TRBV6-1 to TRBJ2-1, with D uncertain. This CDR3 comprises 15 residues. The germline CDR1 and CDR2 sequences are MNHNS and SASEGT. V lost 1 base to trimming and J lost 0 bases, with 7 bases between them. The CDR3: CASSEEESSYNEQFF. Here the CDR3 DNA reads TGTGCCAGCAGTGAAGAGGAGAGCTCCTACAATGAGCAGTTCTTC.